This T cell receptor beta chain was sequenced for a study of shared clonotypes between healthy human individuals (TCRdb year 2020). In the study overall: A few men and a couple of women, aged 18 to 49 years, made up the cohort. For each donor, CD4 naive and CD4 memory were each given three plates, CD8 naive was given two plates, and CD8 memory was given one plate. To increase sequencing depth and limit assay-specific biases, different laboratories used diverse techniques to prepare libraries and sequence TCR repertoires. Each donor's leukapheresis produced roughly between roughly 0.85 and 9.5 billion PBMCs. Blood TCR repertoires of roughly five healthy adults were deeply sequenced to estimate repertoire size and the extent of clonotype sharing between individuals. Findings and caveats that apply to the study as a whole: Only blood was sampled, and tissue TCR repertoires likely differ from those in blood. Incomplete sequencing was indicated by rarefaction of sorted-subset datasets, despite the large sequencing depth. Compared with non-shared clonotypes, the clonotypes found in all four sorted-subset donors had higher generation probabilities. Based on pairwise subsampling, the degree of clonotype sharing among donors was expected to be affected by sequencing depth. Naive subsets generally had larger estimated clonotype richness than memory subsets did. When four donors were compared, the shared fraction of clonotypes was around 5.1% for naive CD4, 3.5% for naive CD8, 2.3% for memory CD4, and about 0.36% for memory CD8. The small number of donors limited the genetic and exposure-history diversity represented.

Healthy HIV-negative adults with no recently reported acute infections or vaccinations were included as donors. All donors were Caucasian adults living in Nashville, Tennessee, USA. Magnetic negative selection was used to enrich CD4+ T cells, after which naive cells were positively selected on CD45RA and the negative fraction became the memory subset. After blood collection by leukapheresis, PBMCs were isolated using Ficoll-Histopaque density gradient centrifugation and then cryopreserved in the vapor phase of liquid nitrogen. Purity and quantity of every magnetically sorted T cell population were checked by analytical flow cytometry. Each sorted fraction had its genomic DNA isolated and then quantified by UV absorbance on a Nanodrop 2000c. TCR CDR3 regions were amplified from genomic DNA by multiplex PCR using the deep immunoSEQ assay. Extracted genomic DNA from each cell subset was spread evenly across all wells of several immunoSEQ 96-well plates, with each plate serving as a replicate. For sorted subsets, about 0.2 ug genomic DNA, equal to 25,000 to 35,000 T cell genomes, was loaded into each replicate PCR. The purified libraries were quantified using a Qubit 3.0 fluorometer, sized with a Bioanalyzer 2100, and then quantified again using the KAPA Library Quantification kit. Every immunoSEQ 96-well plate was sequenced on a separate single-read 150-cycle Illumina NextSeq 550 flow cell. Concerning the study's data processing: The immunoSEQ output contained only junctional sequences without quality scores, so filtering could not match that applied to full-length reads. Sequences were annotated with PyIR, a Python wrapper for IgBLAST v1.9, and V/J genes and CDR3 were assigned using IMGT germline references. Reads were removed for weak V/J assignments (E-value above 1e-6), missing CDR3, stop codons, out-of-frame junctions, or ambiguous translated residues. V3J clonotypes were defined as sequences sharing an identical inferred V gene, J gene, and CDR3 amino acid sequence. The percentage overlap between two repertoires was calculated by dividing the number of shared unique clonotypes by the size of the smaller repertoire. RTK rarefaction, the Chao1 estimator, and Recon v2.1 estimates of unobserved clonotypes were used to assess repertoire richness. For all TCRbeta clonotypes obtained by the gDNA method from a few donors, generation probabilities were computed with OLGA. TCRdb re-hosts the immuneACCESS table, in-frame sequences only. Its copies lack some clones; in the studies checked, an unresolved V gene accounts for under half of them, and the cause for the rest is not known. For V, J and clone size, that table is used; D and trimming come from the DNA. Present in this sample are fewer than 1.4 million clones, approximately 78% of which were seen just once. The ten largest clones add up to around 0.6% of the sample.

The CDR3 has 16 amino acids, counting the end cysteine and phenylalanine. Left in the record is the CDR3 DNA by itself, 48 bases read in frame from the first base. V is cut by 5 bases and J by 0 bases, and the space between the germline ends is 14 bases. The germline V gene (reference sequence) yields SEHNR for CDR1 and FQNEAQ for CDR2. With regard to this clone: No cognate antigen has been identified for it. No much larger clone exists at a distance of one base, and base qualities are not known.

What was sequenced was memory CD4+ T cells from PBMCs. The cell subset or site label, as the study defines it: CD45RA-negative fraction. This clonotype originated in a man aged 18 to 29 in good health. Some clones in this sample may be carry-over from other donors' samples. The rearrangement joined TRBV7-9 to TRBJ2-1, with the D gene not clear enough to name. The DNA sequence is TGTGCCAGCAGCCCAGAAGTATACAGCTCCTACAATGAGCAGTTCTTC. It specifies CASSPEVYSSYNEQFF.